This entry describes one T cell receptor (beta chain). Its antigen remains undetermined. No qualities accompany the bases; no much larger clone lies one base away. What this sample's time point label stands for: persistent/refractory GD, antithyroid drugs over 5 years with positive TRAb. RNA was extracted from PBMCs in TRIzol for both TCR sequencing and RNA sequencing. The diagnosis of Graves' disease followed American Thyroid Association guidelines. Patients were recruited from an endocrinology department in Xi'an, China. From each patient, nine milliliters of peripheral blood was collected into an EDTA anticoagulant tube. Ficoll Paque Plus density gradient separation was used to isolate PBMCs, and no additional T cell sorting was done. An Agilent 2100 Bioanalyzer and agarose gel were used to assess RNA quality, and a NanoDrop 2000 was used to measure RNA concentration. The data are from a study of regulatory T cells in long-lasting Graves disease (dated by TCRdb to the early 2020s). For the study in its entirety: To count as having persistent Graves' disease, a patient had to have received antithyroid drug treatment for over 5 years with TSH receptor autoantibodies remaining persistently positive. Persistent Graves' disease patients were compared with newly diagnosed Graves' disease patients by peripheral blood TCR sequencing and RNA sequencing. The study took place in China and was registered as a clinical trial. A total of roughly 35 samples were covered by TCR sequencing, comprising roughly 13 persistent and around 20 newly diagnosed Graves' disease patients. Antithyroid drugs had been taken for about 10.3 years on average by persistent Graves' disease patients in the clinical cohort. Findings and caveats that apply to the study as a whole: The authors noted that the small sample size was a limitation that may lower accuracy. Compared with newly diagnosed patients, persistent Graves' disease patients had lower TCR Shannon entropy and fewer highly expanded clones, which suggests clonal expansion. Only peripheral blood was studied, because thyroid tissue, the primary lesion, was inaccessible. Patients with persistent disease shared more public clonotypes (over 2,500) than newly diagnosed patients did (about 1,000). Sequencing and analysis were restricted to the TCR beta chain. Preferential use of TRBV28, TRBJ1-2 and TRBJ2-5 was observed in persistent disease, whereas TRBV20-1 and TRBJ2-1 were favored in newly diagnosed disease.

The CDR3 holds 13 amino acids from the cysteine to the phenylalanine. Left in the record is the CDR3 DNA by itself, 39 bases read in frame from the first base. V loses 3 bases, J loses 5 bases, and the germline ends lie 11 bases apart. Sequences GTSNPN (CDR1) and SVGIG (CDR2) are obtained from the germline V gene (reference sequence). Receptors were amplified or captured by multiplex PCR. Data came from an Illumina HiSeq 4000. TCR beta libraries were built with iRepertoire HTBI primers and Arm-PCR amplification of CDR3 regions. Gel purification was performed on PCR products prior to sequencing. The authors processed their data as follows. Across samples, about 63 TRBV and 12 to 15 TRBJ segments were identified and used for gene usage analysis of CDR3 amino acid clonotypes. Filtered high-quality paired reads were merged into contigs using COPE and FqMerger. Contigs were aligned with BLAST to IMGT TRBV, TRBD and TRBJ reference genes, and CDR3 was defined per IMGT. Clonotypes above 0.1% frequency were classified as highly expanded clones. Repertoire diversity was measured by Shannon entropy, and V-J evenness by the Gini coefficient. A clonotype found in more than one individual was treated as public. The public reads were reprocessed in TCRdb via fastp at Q25 and MiXCR, keeping in-frame beta chains. One record per CDR3 amino acid sequence lists the most common genes and DNA. The V and J calls come from TCRdb's annotation, not from the publication. The sample table records roughly 500,000 distinct CDR3 sequences; roughly 21% of these occur just once. More than 6% of the sample comes from the top ten.

This TCR derives from a female donor with Graves disease. The material sequenced was peripheral blood mononuclear cells (PBMCs), taken when the disease was refractory, from a patient treated with antithyroid drugs. The sequence links TRBV30 to TRBJ1-5; a tentative D match to TRBD1 spans 5 bases. CDR3 protein: CAWSTQGDQPQHF. The DNA sequence reads TGTGCCTGGAGCACGCAGGGAGATCAGCCCCAGCATTTT.